The sample holds many counts of the clone carrying this TCR beta chain. TCRdb re-called the 5' RACE reads with MiXCR, one entry per CDR3 protein. This table has roughly 65,000 distinct CDR3 sequences, approximately 5.1% appearing once. The data belong to a study of neurological immune-mediated disorders. Trimming removed 2 bases from V and 6 bases from J; junction bases left unmatched: 4. CDR3 length equals 14 residues. Germline lookup yields CDR1 SGHAT and CDR2 FQNNGV. This TCR came from a human donor with multiple sclerosis. The donor label of this sample is uncertain. The chain couples TRBV11-2 to TRBJ2-7; TRBD2 matches 10 bases. Input material: PBMCs. The CDR3 loop reads CASSLHSGGSEQYF. The CDR3 nucleotides read TGTGCCAGCAGCTTACATAGCGGGGGGTCCGAGCAGTACTTC. Based on the CDR3 plus reference TRBV11-2 and TRBJ2-7, the full variable domain is EAGVAQSPRYKIIEKRQSVAFWCNPISGHATLYWYQQILGQGPKLLIQFQNNGVVDDSQLPKDRFSAERLKGVDSTLKIQPAKLEDSAVYLCASSLHSGGSEQYFGPGTRLTVT.